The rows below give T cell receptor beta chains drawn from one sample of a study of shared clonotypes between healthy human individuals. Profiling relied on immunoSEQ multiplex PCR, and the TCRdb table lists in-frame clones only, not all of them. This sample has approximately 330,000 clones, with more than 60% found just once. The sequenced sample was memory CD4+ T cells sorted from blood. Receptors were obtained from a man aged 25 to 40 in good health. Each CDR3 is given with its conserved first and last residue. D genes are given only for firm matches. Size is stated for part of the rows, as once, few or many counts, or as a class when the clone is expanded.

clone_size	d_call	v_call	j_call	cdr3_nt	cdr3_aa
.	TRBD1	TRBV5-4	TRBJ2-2	TGTGCCAGCAGCGTTCAGGGGGCCGGGGAGCTGTTTTTT	CASSVQGAGELFF
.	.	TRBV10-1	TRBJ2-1	TGCGCCAGCAGTGATTTGGGGGCCCGCAGTTTTGATGAGCAGTTCTTC	CASSDLGARSFDEQFF
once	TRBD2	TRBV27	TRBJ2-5	TGTGCCAGCAGTGTCGGGAGGGGATCCGAGACCCAGTACTTC	CASSVGRGSETQYF
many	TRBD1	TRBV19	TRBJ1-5	TGTGCCAGTAGTATCCCCCCGACAGGGAATCAGCCCCAGCATTTT	CASSIPPTGNQPQHF
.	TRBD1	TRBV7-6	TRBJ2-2	TGTGCCAGCAGCTTAGGACAGGGAACTACTATCGGGGAGCTGTTTTTT	CASSLGQGTTIGELFF
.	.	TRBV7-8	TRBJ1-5	TGTGCCAGCAGCCCGCAGGACGGCCGCAATCAGCCCCAGCATTTT	CASSPQDGRNQPQHF
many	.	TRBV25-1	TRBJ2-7	TGTGCCAGCAGTGACCCCAGGACCACCTACGAGCAGTACTTC	CASSDPRTTYEQYF
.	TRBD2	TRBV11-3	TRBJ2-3	TGTGCCAGCAGCTCTCATCAGATACTAGCGGGAGCCCTCTATACGCAGTATTTT	CASSSHQILAGALYTQYF
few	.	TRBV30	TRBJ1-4	TGTGCCTGGAGTACCGGACAGCCCAGTGCAACTAATGAAAAACTGTTTTTT	CAWSTGQPSATNEKLFF
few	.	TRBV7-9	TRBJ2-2	TGTGCCAGCAGCTTATTTGATGGGGTAAACACCGGGGAGCTGTTTTTT	CASSLFDGVNTGELFF
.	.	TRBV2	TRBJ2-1	TGTGCCAGCTCAATGGACGGCCTAAATGAGCAGTTCTTC	CASSMDGLNEQFF
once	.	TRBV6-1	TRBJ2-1	TGTGCCAGCAGTGAAGGGGGACATTCCAATGAGCAGTTCTTC	CASSEGGHSNEQFF
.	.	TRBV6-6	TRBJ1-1	TGTGCCAGCAGTTACGGTTCCCTGAACACTGAAGCTTTCTTT	CASSYGSLNTEAFF
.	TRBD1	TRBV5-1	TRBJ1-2	TGCGCCAGCAGCTCAAACCGGGACAGGGATGGCTACACCTTC	CASSSNRDRDGYTF
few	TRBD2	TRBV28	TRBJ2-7	TGTGCCAGCAGTTCCCGACTAGCGGGAGGTCCCGAGCAGTACTTC	CASSSRLAGGPEQYF
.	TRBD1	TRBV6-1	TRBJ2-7	TGTGCCAGCAGTGCGGACAGGGGTAAGAACGAGCAGTACTTC	CASSADRGKNEQYF
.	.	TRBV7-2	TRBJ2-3	TGTGCCAGCAGCTTAGATGCTAGCACAGATACGCAGTATTTT	CASSLDASTDTQYF
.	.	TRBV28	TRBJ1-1	TGTGCCACTACACTGAACACTGAAGCTTTCTTT	CATTLNTEAFF
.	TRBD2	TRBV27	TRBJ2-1	TGTGCCAGCAGTTTTAAGGACCCTCGGGCTAGCGGGAGTGGGTATGAGCAGTTCTTC	CASSFKDPRASGSGYEQFF
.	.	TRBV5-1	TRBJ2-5	TGCGCCAGCAGCTTGTCCGGGTTGGAGACCCAGTACTTC	CASSLSGLETQYF
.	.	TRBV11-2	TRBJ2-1	TGTGCCAGCAGCCTCTATAGTTCTGAGCAGTTCTTC	CASSLYSSEQFF
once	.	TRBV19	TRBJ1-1	TGTGCCAGCCTGGAGGGCAGGGGACGAGACACTGAAGCTTTCTTT	CASLEGRGRDTEAFF
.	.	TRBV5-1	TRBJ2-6	TGCGCCAGCAGCAGGATGGCCTCTGGGGCCAACGTCCTGACTTTC	CASSRMASGANVLTF
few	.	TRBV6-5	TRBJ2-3	TGTGCCAGCAGTTACAGGGGGGGGTCAGGAGATACGCAGTATTTT	CASSYRGGSGDTQYF
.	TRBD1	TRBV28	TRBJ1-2	TGTGCCAGCACTGAGGGGGCTCGAGGCTACACCTTC	CASTEGARGYTF
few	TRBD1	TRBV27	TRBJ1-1	TGTGCCAGCAGTTGGCAGGGGGCTGGCACTGAAGCTTTCTTT	CASSWQGAGTEAFF
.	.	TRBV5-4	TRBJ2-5	TGTGCCAGCAGCCCCAGCGAGATCCGATCGGAGACCCAGTACTTC	CASSPSEIRSETQYF
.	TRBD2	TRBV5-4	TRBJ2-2	TGTGCCAGCAGCCCAGGGACTAGCGGAGGCGGGGAGCTGTTTTTT	CASSPGTSGGGELFF
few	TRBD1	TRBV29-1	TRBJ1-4	TGCAGCGCCACTACTGACAGGGGATTGGATGAAAAACTGTTTTTT	CSATTDRGLDEKLFF
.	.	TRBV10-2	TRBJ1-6	TGCGCCAGCAGGGGGCTGGGCCTAGAGTCACCCCTCCACTTT	CASRGLGLESPLHF
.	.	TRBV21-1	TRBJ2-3	TGTGCCAGCAGCAATTTTCGTCAGAGCACAGATACGCAGTATTTT	CASSNFRQSTDTQYF
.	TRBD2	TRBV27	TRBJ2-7	TGTGCCAGCAGTTTACGGGGAGGGCCGTCCTACGAGCAGTACTTC	CASSLRGGPSYEQYF
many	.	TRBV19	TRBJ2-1	TGTGCCAGTAGTATAGGGGCGACTTACTACAATGAGCAGTTCTTC	CASSIGATYYNEQFF
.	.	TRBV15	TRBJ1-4	TGTGCCACCAGCCGAGGGGGGATTGAAAAACTGTTTTTT	CATSRGGIEKLFF
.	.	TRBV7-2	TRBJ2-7	TGTGCCAGCAGCTTGGCCGGAGAGCAGTACTTC	CASSLAGEQYF
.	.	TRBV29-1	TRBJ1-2	TGCAGCGTTGGAGGGGCGGATGGCTACACCTTC	CSVGGADGYTF
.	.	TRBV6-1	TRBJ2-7	TGTGCCAGCACCTCCCGCGCTACCTCCTACGAGCAGTACTTC	CASTSRATSYEQYF
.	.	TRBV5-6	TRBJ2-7	TGTGCCAGCAGCCCCCCTGCGTCCTACGAGCAGTACTTC	CASSPPASYEQYF
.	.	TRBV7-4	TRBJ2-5	TGTGCCAGCAGCTCGTTTCCCCAGGGGCAAGAGACCCAGTACTTC	CASSSFPQGQETQYF
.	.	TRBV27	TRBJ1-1	TGTGCCAGCAGTTTGGGGGGGCTAGCTGAAGCTTTCTTT	CASSLGGLAEAFF
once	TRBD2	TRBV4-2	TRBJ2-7	TGTGCCAGCAGCCCCGGGGGGGGGAGGCACTACGAGCAGTACTTC	CASSPGGGRHYEQYF
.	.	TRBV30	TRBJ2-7	TGTGCCTGGAAAGACTACGAGCAGTACTTC	CAWKDYEQYF
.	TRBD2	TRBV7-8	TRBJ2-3	TGTGCCAGCAGCTATAGGGGCCCTAGCGGAATCGGGGGGACAGATACGCAGTATTTT	CASSYRGPSGIGGTDTQYF
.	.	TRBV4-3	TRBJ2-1	TGCGCCAGCAGCTTTTGGGCGGGCAATGAGCAGTTCTTC	CASSFWAGNEQFF
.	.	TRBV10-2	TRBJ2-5	TGCGCCAGCAGAGGCCAGGGACAAGAGACCCAGTACTTC	CASRGQGQETQYF
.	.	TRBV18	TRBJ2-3	TGTGCCAGCTCACCCTTTTCGGGAGAGAGAGATACGCAGTATTTT	CASSPFSGERDTQYF
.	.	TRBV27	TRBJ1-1	TGTGCCAGCAGTTTGGCGGCGCGGGGTACTGAAGCTTTCTTT	CASSLAARGTEAFF
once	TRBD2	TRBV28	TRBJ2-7	TGTGCCAGCAGTTTGAGGGTAGCGGGAGGGACCTCCTACGAGCAGTACTTC	CASSLRVAGGTSYEQYF
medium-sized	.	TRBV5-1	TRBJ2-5	TGCGCCAGCAGCTTGGCTGAAAGACCCCAAGAGACCCAGTACTTC	CASSLAERPQETQYF
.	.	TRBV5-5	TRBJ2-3	TGTGCCAGCAGTACTTCAGGGACGATCGCAGATACGCAGTATTTT	CASSTSGTIADTQYF
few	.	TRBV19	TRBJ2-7	TGTGCCAGTAGTACGACAGTCTCCTACGAGCAGTACTTC	CASSTTVSYEQYF